Here is one T cell receptor beta chain with its context. Profiling relied on immunoSEQ multiplex PCR, and the TCRdb table lists in-frame clones only, not all of them. The sample contains some 200,000 clones, approximately 89% of which appear only once. This specimen comes from a study of blood T cell repertoires in COVID-19. Germline V gene data show CDR1 as SGHRS and CDR2 as YFSETQ. V was pared by 0 bases and J by 2 bases, with 13 bases between. CDR3 size: 16 residues. This chain uses TRBV5-1 with TRBJ2-3, with D maybe TRBD2 (6 bases). This sequence was found in a woman aged 18 to 35 who had recovered from COVID-19. Sequenced: PBMCs or T cells enriched from blood (not recorded which). CDR3 nucleotides: TGCGCCAGCAGCTTGGGGGGGACTCCCACCACAGATACGCAGTATTTT. Amino acids: CASSLGGTPTTDTQYF. The complete variable domain, with remaining parts taken from reference TRBV5-1 and TRBJ2-3, reads KAGVTQTPRYLIKTRGQQVTLSCSPISGHRSVSWYQQTPGQGLQFLFEYFSETQRNKGNFPGRFSGRQFSNSRSEMNVSTLELGDSALYLCASSLGGTPTTDTQYFGPGTRLTVL.